A single sample is the source of the 16 T cell receptor beta chains below, sequenced in a study of blood T cells in healthy people across ages. With a J-beta primer mix and a sample-barcoded 5' primer, a second PCR ran about 6 to 11 cycles. From the 5' RACE reads, TCRdb called clonotypes with MiXCR, one entry per CDR3 protein. Of some 640,000 distinct CDR3 sequences listed, roughly 50% are singletons. Sequenced input: blood. These receptors were taken from a woman aged 60-70 years in good health.

This clonotype was seen a handful of times. J is TRBJ2-1 and V is TRBV5-1, with 8 bases matching TRBD2. With V trimmed by 4 bases and J by 7 bases, 16 bases remained unmatched. Germline-derived CDR1 and CDR2 are SGHRS and YFSETQ. This CDR3 comprises 17 residues. The DNA for the CDR3 is TGCGCCAGCAGCACCAGGGCCGGGGGGGAACCCAAAAATGAGCAGTTCTTC. Residues: CASSTRAGGEPKNEQFF.

The chain joins TRBV4-3 to TRBJ2-1, with a weak D call TRBD1 (7 bases). Germline V CDR1 and CDR2: LGHNA, YSLEER. The V and J ends lost 0 bases and 4 bases respectively, with 13 bases between them. The CDR3 length is 16 residues. The CDR3 sequence is CASSQDWRDSYNEQFF. Here the CDR3 DNA reads TGCGCCAGCAGCCAAGATTGGCGGGACAGTTACAATGAGCAGTTCTTC.

The V gene is TRBV5-4, the J gene TRBJ2-1; the match to TRBD2 covers 8 bases. The CDR3 totals 15 residues. Trimming cost V 0 bases and J 12 bases; bases outside gene matches: 11. Germline V gene data show CDR1 as SGHNT and CDR2 as YYREEE (reference sequence). CDR3 protein: CASSLGRREGDGQFF. The CDR3 DNA reads TGTGCCAGCAGCTTGGGGCGACGGGAGGGCGATGGGCAGTTCTTC.

V is TRBV12-3 or TRBV12-4 and J is TRBJ2-1; no clear D. The CDR3 consists of 15 residues. V shed 6 bases and J shed 0 bases, with 12 bases lying between them. The CDR3 region is CASRPTMNSYNEQFF. Here the CDR3 DNA reads TGTGCCAGCAGACCTACTATGAACTCCTACAATGAGCAGTTCTTC.

Remarks on this clonotype: A single base separates this from a much larger clone, so it may be a read error. This rearrangement joins TRBV7-9 to TRBJ2-2, with 8 bases aligning to TRBD2. Germline CDR1 is SEHNR and CDR2 is FQNEAQ (reference sequence). The CDR3 runs 12 residues. The CDR3 loop reads CATQLAAGGLFF. The CDR3 DNA follows: TGTGCCACTCAACTAGCGGCCGGGGGGCTGTTTTTT.

The chain links TRBV5-5 to TRBJ1-1; unclear D gene. Trimming left V 2 bases short and J 0 bases short, with 11 bases between. CDR1 and CDR2 (germline): SGHKS, YYEKEE (reference sequence). The CDR3 sequence is 15 residues long. This CDR3 reads CASSFHNSMNTEAFF. In nucleotides, the CDR3 is TGTGCCAGCAGCTTCCACAACAGTATGAACACTGAAGCTTTCTTT. The complete variable domain, with remaining parts taken from reference TRBV5-5 and TRBJ1-1, reads DAGVTQSPTHLIKTRGQQVTLRCSPISGHKSVSWYQQVLGQGPQFIFQYYEKEERGRGNFPDRFSARQFPNYSSELNVNALLLGDSALYLCASSFHNSMNTEAFFGQGTRLTVV.

This chain links TRBV4-1 with TRBJ2-7, with no clear D. Per germline, CDR1 MGHRA and CDR2 YSYEKL. This CDR3 contains 14 residues. V was cut by 1 base and J by 1 base, with 8 bases left in between. CDR3 DNA sequence: TGCGCCAGCAGCCAAGCCAGGAAGTCCTACGAGCAGTACTTC. Translation gives CASSQARKSYEQYF.

The chain joins TRBV6-2 or TRBV6-3 to TRBJ2-3; 13 nucleotides match TRBD2. Trimming removed 6 bases from V and 2 bases from J; junction bases left unmatched: 8. The CDR3 has 17 residues. Per the germline V gene, CDR1 is MNHEY and CDR2 is SVGEGT. The chain's CDR3 is CASSRTSGSRFTDTQYF. In DNA form, the CDR3 reads TGTGCCAGCAGCAGGACTAGCGGGAGTCGATTCACAGATACGCAGTATTTT.

A few counts support this clonotype. The chain carries TRBV29-1 and TRBJ2-1, with 7 bases that match TRBD2. The end of the DNA aligns better with TRBJ2-7, so the J call may be wrong. Germline CDR1 is SQVTM and CDR2 is ANQGSEA. The CDR3 runs 14 residues. The DNA for the CDR3 is TGCAGCGTTGGTCCTAGCGGACCTTACAATGAGCAGTACTTC. Its translation: CSVGPSGPYNEQYF.

This clonotype was observed a few times. This chain connects TRBV5-5 to TRBJ2-1, with D possibly being TRBD2 (6 bases). The CDR3 covers 16 residues. Germline loops: CDR1 SGHKS, CDR2 YYEKEE (reference sequence). Between the trimmed V and J ends, which lost 5 bases and 1 base, there was a span of 16 bases. CDR3 region: CASSFRAGASYNEQFF. The CDR3 coding sequence is TGTGCCAGCAGTTTTAGAGCGGGCGCTTCCTACAATGAGCAGTTCTTC.

This clonotype occurred once. The rearrangement joins TRBV7-9 to TRBJ1-5; no firm D call. V dropped 5 bases and J dropped 6 bases, with 17 bases sitting between them. Germline V gives CDR1 SEHNR, CDR2 FQNEAQ (reference sequence). The CDR3 length is 15 residues. The CDR3 spells CASSLGVGRLQPQHF. Written as DNA, the CDR3 is TGTGCCAGCAGCCTCGGAGTGGGCAGGCTTCAGCCCCAGCATTTT. The full variable domain, its missing parts supplied by reference TRBV7-9 and TRBJ1-5, is DTGVSQNPRHKITKRGQNVTFRCDPISEHNRLYWYRQTLGQGPEFLTYFQNEAQLEKSRLLSDRFSAERPKGSFSTLEIQRTEQGDSAMYLCASSLGVGRLQPQHFGDGTRLSIL.

This clonotype was detected a few times. The V gene is TRBV27, the J gene TRBJ2-6; possibly TRBD1 or TRBD2 for D (5 bases each). V was clipped by 2 bases and J by 2 bases, with 19 bases between them. CDR1 MNHEY and CDR2 SMNVEV come from the germline V gene (reference sequence). The CDR3 loop spans 19 amino acids. This chain's CDR3 is CASSLKFRGANAGANVLTF. The CDR3 DNA sequence: TGTGCCAGCAGTTTAAAATTTCGAGGGGCGAATGCTGGGGCCAACGTCCTGACTTTC.

This clonotype was counted at least ten times. The chain couples TRBV10-3 to TRBJ1-2; D might be TRBD1 (6 bases). Germline V lookup: CDR1 ENHRY, CDR2 SYGVKD. Between the trimmed V and J ends, which lost 7 bases and 4 bases, there was a span of 19 bases. The CDR3 has 15 residues. The CDR3 loop reads CAITPAAGVAYGYTF. The DNA for the CDR3 is TGTGCCATCACCCCAGCCGCAGGGGTGGCCTATGGCTACACCTTC.

This clonotype appeared a few times. CDR3 bases: TGCAGTGCTCCCGGACTAGCGGGAGACAATGAGCAGTTCTTC. It yields the protein CSAPGLAGDNEQFF. The rearrangement links TRBV20-1 to TRBJ2-1; 13 bases align to TRBD2. This CDR3 is built from 14 residues. Trimming at V came to 5 bases and at J to 5 bases, leaving 3 bases not matched to a gene. The germline CDR1 and CDR2 sequences are DFQATT and SNEGSKA (reference sequence).

The chain couples TRBV29-1 to TRBJ2-3, with D possibly TRBD2 on 5 matching bases. Germline V CDR1 and CDR2: SQVTM, ANQGSEA. Trimming shortened V by 1 base and J by 4 bases, and 18 bases separated the two germline ends. The CDR3 is 16 amino acids. The CDR3 DNA reads TGCAGCGTTGAAGGAGCGGCCGCGAGGTTAGCAGATACGCAGTATTTT. As protein: CSVEGAAARLADTQYF.

V and J are TRBV5-1 and TRBJ1-1; a possible D gene is TRBD1 (5 bases). The CDR3 has 14 residues. V was trimmed by 4 bases and J by 0 bases, leaving 10 bases between them. Germline values: CDR1 SGHRS, CDR2 YFSETQ. CDR3 sequence: CASSPGPMNTEAFF. The CDR3, as DNA: TGCGCCAGCAGCCCGGGACCCATGAACACTGAAGCTTTCTTT.